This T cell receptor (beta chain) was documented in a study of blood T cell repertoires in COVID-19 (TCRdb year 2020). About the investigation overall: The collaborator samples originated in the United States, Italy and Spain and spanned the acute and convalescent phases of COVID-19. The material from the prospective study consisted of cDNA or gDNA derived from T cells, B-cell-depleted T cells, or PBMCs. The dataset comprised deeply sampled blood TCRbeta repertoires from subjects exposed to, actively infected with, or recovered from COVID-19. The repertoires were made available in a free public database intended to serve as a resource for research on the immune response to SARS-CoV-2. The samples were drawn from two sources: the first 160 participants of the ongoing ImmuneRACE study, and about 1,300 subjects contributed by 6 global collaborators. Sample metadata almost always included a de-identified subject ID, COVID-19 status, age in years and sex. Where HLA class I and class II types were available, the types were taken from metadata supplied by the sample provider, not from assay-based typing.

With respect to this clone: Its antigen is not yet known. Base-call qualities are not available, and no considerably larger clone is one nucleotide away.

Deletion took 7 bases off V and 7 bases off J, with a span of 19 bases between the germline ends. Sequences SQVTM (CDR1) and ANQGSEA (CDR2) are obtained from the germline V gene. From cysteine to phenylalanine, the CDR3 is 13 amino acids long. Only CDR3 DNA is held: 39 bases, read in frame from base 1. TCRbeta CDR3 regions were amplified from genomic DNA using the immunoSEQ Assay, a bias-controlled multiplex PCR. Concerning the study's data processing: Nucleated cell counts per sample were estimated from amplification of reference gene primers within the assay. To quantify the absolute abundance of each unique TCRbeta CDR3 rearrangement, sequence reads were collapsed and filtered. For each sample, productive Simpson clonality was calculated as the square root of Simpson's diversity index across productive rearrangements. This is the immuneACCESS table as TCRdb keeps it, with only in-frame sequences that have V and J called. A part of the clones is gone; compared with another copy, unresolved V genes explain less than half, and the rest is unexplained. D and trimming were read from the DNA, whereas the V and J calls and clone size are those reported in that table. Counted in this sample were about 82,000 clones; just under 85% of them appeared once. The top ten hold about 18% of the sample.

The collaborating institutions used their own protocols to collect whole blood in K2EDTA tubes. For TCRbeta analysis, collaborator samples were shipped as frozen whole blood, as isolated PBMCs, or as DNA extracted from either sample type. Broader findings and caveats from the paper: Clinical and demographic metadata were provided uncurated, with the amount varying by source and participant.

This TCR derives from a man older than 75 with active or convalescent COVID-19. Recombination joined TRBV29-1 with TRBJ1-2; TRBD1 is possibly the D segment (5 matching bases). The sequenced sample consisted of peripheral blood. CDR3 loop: CSAETGTPRGYTF. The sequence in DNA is TGCAGCGCCGAAACCGGGACTCCACGTGGCTACACCTTC.